Following are 32 T cell receptor beta chains from one sample sequenced in a study of response to subunit inactivated influenza vaccine. TCRdb reprocessed the RT-PCR reads with MiXCR, giving one entry per CDR3 protein. The sample holds some 180,000 distinct CDR3 sequences, about 9.3% seen once. Sequenced here: non-naive T cells sorted from PBMCs, sampled on the day of vaccination. The receptors here all came from a man aged 45 to 65 who received an inactivated influenza vaccine.

The table lists this clonotype with a few counts. This chain links TRBV3-1 with TRBJ2-3; 8 bases map to TRBD2. Germline assignment: CDR1 LGHDT and CDR2 YNNKEL (reference sequence). The junction had 9 bases not matched to a gene; V was cut back by 1 base and J by 6 bases. The CDR3 runs to 16 residues. CDR3 in DNA: TGTGCCAGCAGCCAAGCAGCGGGAGAGCGCCGCGATACGCAGTATTTT. Amino acid sequence: CASSQAAGERRDTQYF.

This clonotype was detected a few times. This sequence joins TRBV20-1 and TRBJ2-1; D ambiguous. V was cut by 5 bases and J by 3 bases, with 14 bases left in between. Germline CDR1 and CDR2: DFQATT and SNEGSKA (reference sequence). The CDR3 loop spans 14 amino acids. The DNA of the CDR3 is TGCAGTGCTGAGCTTTTATCCTACTACAATGAGCAGTTCTTC. It translates to CSAELLSYYNEQFF.

CDR3 residues: CASSPGRGGTPMGEQYF. In DNA, the CDR3 is TGTGCCAGCAGCCCCGGCCGGGGGGGGACCCCGATGGGCGAGCAGTACTTC. The chain combines TRBV7-8 with TRBJ2-7; 8 nucleotides match TRBD2. Trimming removed 5 bases from V and 6 bases from J; junction bases left unmatched: 18. The CDR3 extends over 17 amino acids. Germline-derived CDR1 and CDR2 are SGHVS and FQNEAQ.

The chain links TRBV30 to TRBJ2-1; perhaps TRBD2 as D (5 bases). Germline V gene data show CDR1 as GTSNPN and CDR2 as SVGIG (reference sequence). V lost 0 bases and J lost 7, with 7 bases in between. The CDR3 covers 12 residues. The CDR3 sequence is CAWSVSGNEQFF. The CDR3 DNA reads TGTGCCTGGAGTGTCTCGGGGAATGAGCAGTTCTTC.

There are a few counts of this clonotype. The CDR3 here is CASSSGTGLEQYF. In DNA form, the CDR3 reads TGTGCCAGTAGTTCCGGGACAGGGCTCGAGCAGTACTTC. This rearrangement joins TRBV19 to TRBJ2-7, with 9 bases identical to TRBD1. The junction had 5 bases not matched to a gene; V was cut back by 5 bases and J by 6 bases. The CDR3 runs 13 residues. CDR1 and CDR2 from the germline V gene are LNHDA and SQIVND (reference sequence).

This clonotype was seen ten or more times. V usage is TRBV18 and J usage is TRBJ2-3; tentative D call: TRBD2 (6 bases). CDR1 is KGHSH and CDR2 is LQKENI in the germline V gene. Trimming left V 3 bases short and J 6 bases short, with 16 bases between. This CDR3 is 15 amino acids long. The chain's CDR3 is CASSPGRGTRDTQYF. Here the CDR3 DNA reads TGTGCCAGCTCACCTGGACGGGGGACGCGGGATACGCAGTATTTT.

The V and J genes are TRBV7-2 and TRBJ2-1, with D perhaps matching TRBD2 (5 bases). This CDR3 region has 14 residues. CDR1 SGHTA and CDR2 FQGNSA come from the germline V gene. The germline V and J ends were trimmed by 5 bases and 6 bases, with 14 bases remaining between them. DNA for the CDR3: TGTGCCAGCAGCCCATTCAGCGGTATCAATGAGCAGTTCTTC. This translates into CASSPFSGINEQFF.

The chain links TRBV20-1 to TRBJ2-3, with 14 positions matching TRBD2. Unmatched junction bases numbered 9, after V lost 0 bases and J lost 4 bases. Germline CDR1 is DFQATT and CDR2 is SNEGSKA (reference sequence). This CDR3 spans 18 amino acids. CDR3 bases: TGCAGTGCTAGAGATCGGAGGAGGGGACTAGCGGGAGCAGATACGCAGTATTTT. It specifies CSARDRRRGLAGADTQYF.

This clonotype was counted between two and nine times. The chain joins TRBV28 to TRBJ2-2, with D possibly being TRBD2 (7 bases). Per the germline V gene, CDR1 is MDHEN and CDR2 is SYDVKM. The CDR3 is 17 residues long. V was clipped by 2 bases and J by 4 bases, with 17 bases between them. For the CDR3, the DNA is TGTGCCAGCAGTTTAATTGGTCGGGGGGCGATCACCGGGGAGCTGTTTTTT. Translated: CASSLIGRGAITGELFF. Looking up the rest from reference TRBV28 and TRBJ2-2 gives the full variable domain: DVKVTQSSRYLVKRTGEKVFLECVQDMDHENMFWYRQDPGLGLRLIYFSYDVKMKEKGDIPEGYSVSREKKERFSLILESASTNQTSMYLCASSLIGRGAITGELFFGEGSRLTVL.

In its sample, this clonotype was seen many times. This chain joins TRBV6-5 and TRBJ2-5; the match to TRBD2 covers 11 bases. The CDR3 is 15 amino acids. V shed 4 bases and J 4 bases; nucleotides not matched to a gene: 5. The germline V gene encodes CDR1 MNHEY and CDR2 SVGAGI. The CDR3: CASSFSGGARETQYF. CDR3 in DNA: TGTGCCAGCAGTTTTAGCGGGGGGGCGCGAGAGACCCAGTACTTC.

The gene calls are TRBV20-1 and TRBJ1-1, with D unresolved. The germline CDR1 and CDR2 sequences are DFQATT and SNEGSKA (reference sequence). Trimming stripped 0 bases from V and 5 bases from J, with 10 bases between. The CDR3 extends over 13 amino acids. The chain's CDR3 is CSAREGQYTEAFF. The CDR3 coding sequence is TGCAGTGCTAGAGAAGGTCAATATACTGAAGCTTTCTTT.

This clonotype was counted many times. The gene calls are TRBV4-3 and TRBJ1-2; D unclear. The CDR3 runs 17 residues. Germline-derived CDR1 and CDR2 are LGHNA and YSLEER. Trimming took off 0 bases at V and 1 base at J, with 15 bases between the two ends. CDR3 residues: CASSQELPLASNYGYTF. CDR3 coding DNA: TGCGCCAGCAGCCAAGAATTGCCGCTTGCAAGTAACTATGGCTACACCTTC.

Of note for this clonotype: This could be a read error, since a much larger clone is one nucleotide away. The V and J genes are TRBV12-3 or TRBV12-4 and TRBJ2-1; D is ambiguous. The CDR3 is 15 amino acids. V lost 7 bases to trimming and J lost 4 bases, with 17 bases between them. The CDR3 nucleotides read TGTGCCAGCAACCCTTCCGTACGGATTTACAATGAGCAGTTCTTC. It translates to CASNPSVRIYNEQFF.

This clonotype was seen only a few times. The chain combines TRBV20-1 with TRBJ2-1; 14 positions match TRBD2. The CDR3 loop spans 16 amino acids. CDR1 DFQATT and CDR2 SNEGSKA come from the germline V gene (reference sequence). V dropped 3 bases and J dropped 8; count of bases not matched to a gene: 9. The CDR3 is CSAREGLAGGYYEQFF. In DNA form, the CDR3 reads TGCAGTGCTAGGGAAGGACTAGCGGGGGGATATTATGAGCAGTTCTTC.

This clonotype was detected many times. The genes are TRBV4-1 and TRBJ2-7; TRBD2 matches 11 bases. The J segment lost 5 bases and the V segment lost 3 bases, leaving 6 bases of the junction unmatched. The CDR3 totals 15 residues. The germline V gene has CDR1 MGHRA and CDR2 YSYEKL. The CDR3, as DNA: TGCGCCAGCAGCCAGATAGCGGGGGGGTCTCACGAGCAGTACTTC. This translates into CASSQIAGGSHEQYF.

This clonotype has a count of ten or more. V gene TRBV5-6 combines with J gene TRBJ2-1; D remains unclear. Trimming took off 3 bases at V and 4 bases at J, with 8 bases between the two ends. Per the germline V gene, CDR1 is SGHDT and CDR2 is YYEEEE. The CDR3 extends over 13 amino acids. The CDR3 sequence: CASSSDLYNEQFF. The CDR3 region has the DNA TGTGCCAGCAGCTCGGACCTGTACAATGAGCAGTTCTTC. The whole variable domain, filled in from reference TRBV5-6 and TRBJ2-1, reads DAGVTQSPTHLIKTRGQQVTLRCSPKSGHDTVSWYQQALGQGPQFIFQYYEEEERQRGNFPDRFSGHQFPNYSSELNVNALLLGDSALYLCASSSDLYNEQFFGPGTRLTVL.

This clonotype was counted many times. The V gene is TRBV5-1, the J gene TRBJ2-5; D is ambiguous. Germline CDR1 SGHRS, CDR2 YFSETQ. V was shortened by 5 bases and J by 1 base, with 9 bases between the two germline ends. The length of the CDR3 is 13 residues. CDR3 DNA: TGCGCCAGCAGGCGTAGCTTCCAAGAGACCCAGTACTTC. It codes for CASRRSFQETQYF.

The gene calls are TRBV20-1 and TRBJ2-7; D gene uncertain. Trimming stripped 5 bases from V and 3 bases from J, with 5 bases between. Germline CDR1 DFQATT, CDR2 SNEGSKA (reference sequence). This CDR3 is built from 10 residues. In DNA, the CDR3 is TGCAGTGCTTTTGACTACGAGCAGTACTTC. Translation gives CSAFDYEQYF.

This chain connects TRBV5-1 to TRBJ2-4; 10 bases align to TRBD1. The germline CDR1 and CDR2 sequences are SGHRS and YFSETQ. V was pared by 4 bases and J by 5 bases, with 3 bases of the junction left unmatched. This CDR3 region has 14 residues. The CDR3 region has the DNA TGCGCCAGCAGCCCGGGACAGGGGCAAAACATTCAGTACTTC. Translation: CASSPGQGQNIQYF.

The chain carries TRBV7-8 and TRBJ2-7, with unresolved D. CDR1 is SGHVS, CDR2 FQNEAQ, per germline. V was cut by 5 bases and J by 2 bases, with 19 bases left in between. The CDR3 loop spans 16 amino acids. The CDR3 coding sequence is TGTGCCAGCAGCCCACGGCCCCCTCCAGTGGCCTACGAGCAGTACTTC. Its translation is CASSPRPPPVAYEQYF.

This clonotype was found a few times. The chain carries TRBV28 and TRBJ2-5; D gene ambiguous. The CDR3 is 12 residues long. CDR1 is MDHEN and CDR2 is SYDVKM in the germline V gene. V was shortened by 5 bases and J by 1 base, with 5 bases between the two germline ends. The DNA of the CDR3 is TGTGCCAGCAGTAGGGTCCAAGAGACCCAGTACTTC. Translated: CASSRVQETQYF.

This clonotype was found many times. The chain combines TRBV10-3 with TRBJ2-2; D gene ambiguous. The V gene lost 10 bases and the J gene lost 0 bases, with 12 bases spanning the gap. Germline-derived CDR1 and CDR2 are ENHRY and SYGVKD. There are 14 residues in the CDR3. CDR3 sequence (DNA): TGTGCCACCAAGAAGGAATCGAACACCGGGGAGCTGTTTTTT. Translating it yields CATKKESNTGELFF.

V gene TRBV5-1 combines with J gene TRBJ2-7, with TRBD2 identical over 14 bases. Germline V CDR1 and CDR2: SGHRS, YFSETQ. This CDR3 spans 15 amino acids. V was clipped by 4 bases and J by 6 bases; unmatched bases: 6. The CDR3 DNA reads TGCGCCAGCAGCCCGGGGACTAGCGGGAGCGGCGAGCAGTACTTC. Its translation is CASSPGTSGSGEQYF.

This clonotype was found many times. The chain has TRBV9 and TRBJ1-1; D not certain. This CDR3 is 11 amino acids long. Deletions cut 4 bases from V and 5 bases from J, with 6 bases between. The germline V gene has CDR1 SGDLS and CDR2 YYNGEE. In DNA form, the CDR3 reads TGTGCCAGCAGCCCAGGAACTGAAGCTTTCTTT. It yields the protein CASSPGTEAFF. Filled out from reference TRBV9 and TRBJ1-1, the complete variable domain reads DSGVTQTPKHLITATGQRVTLRCSPRSGDLSVYWYQQSLDQGLQFLIQYYNGEERAKGNILERFSAQQFPDLHSELNLSSLELGDSALYFCASSPGTEAFFGQGTRLTVV.

The chain is built from TRBV11-2 and TRBJ2-1; TRBD2 matches 13 bases. CDR1 SGHAT and CDR2 FQNNGV come from the germline V gene. The CDR3 runs to 15 residues. V was pared by 4 bases and J by 8 bases, with 5 bases of the junction left unmatched. The CDR3, as DNA: TGTGCCAGCAGCTCAAGGACTAGCGGGGGTCATGAGCAGTTCTTC. Translation: CASSSRTSGGHEQFF.

This clonotype was detected a few times. The chain combines TRBV7-2 with TRBJ2-3; no clear D. The CDR3 has 15 amino acids. Deletions cut 0 bases from V and 4 bases from J, with 11 bases between. CDR1 SGHTA and CDR2 FQGNSA come from the germline V gene. The CDR3 DNA reads TGTGCCAGCAGCTTAGCGCTCAGAACTGCAGATACGCAGTATTTT. This translates into CASSLALRTADTQYF.

This clonotype was seen ten or more times. This CDR3 reads CASSQGHGGNEQFF. The DNA of the CDR3 is TGTGCCAGCAGCCAAGGTCACGGGGGCAATGAGCAGTTCTTC. The rearrangement joins TRBV3-1 to TRBJ2-1; D is possibly TRBD2 (6 bases). Looked up from germline, CDR1 is LGHDT and CDR2 is YNNKEL (reference sequence). V dropped 1 base and J dropped 6 bases, with 10 bases sitting between them. CDR3 length: 14 residues.

The chain couples TRBV3-1 to TRBJ1-6; D not certain. The V end was cut by 4 bases, the J end by 9 bases, with 13 bases between. Germline CDR1 LGHDT, CDR2 YNNKEL (reference sequence). This CDR3 comprises 14 residues. CDR3 coding DNA: TGTGCCAGCAGCCGACAACAAGAAAGTTCACCCCTCCACTTT. It translates to CASSRQQESSPLHF.

This chain joins TRBV7-6 and TRBJ2-5; either TRBD1 or TRBD2 may fit D (7 bases each). The germline gives CDR1 SGHVS, CDR2 FNYEAQ. The CDR3 has 16 amino acids. V was clipped by 3 bases and J by 9 bases, with 23 bases between them. For the CDR3, the DNA is TGTGCCAGCAGCTTGAAAAGGGAGGGCAGGGGGGCGTCCCAGTACTTC. The encoded protein is CASSLKREGRGASQYF.

This clonotype was found many times. The DNA for the CDR3 is TGTGCCTGGAGGGGTCCGCAGAGAAACTACGAGCAGTACTTC. Translating it yields CAWRGPQRNYEQYF. The gene calls are TRBV30 and TRBJ2-7; D is unclear. Trimming shortened V by 3 bases and J by 3 bases, and 15 bases separated the two germline ends. From germline, CDR1 is GTSNPN and CDR2 SVGIG (reference sequence). The CDR3 is 14 amino acids.

The chain employs TRBV11-2 and TRBJ2-3; D is unclear. CDR3 length: 13 residues. Trimming removed 5 bases at V and 2 bases at J, with 8 bases between. CDR1 is SGHAT and CDR2 is FQNNGV in the germline V gene. CDR3 DNA: TGTGCCAGCAGCCAACCACACACAGATACGCAGTATTTT. Amino acids: CASSQPHTDTQYF.

The gene calls are TRBV12-3 or TRBV12-4 and TRBJ1-1, with D perhaps TRBD1 (6 bases). The V end was cut by 7 bases, the J end by 4 bases, with 16 bases between. This CDR3 spans 14 amino acids. The CDR3 reads CASNPGGRGTEAFF. Here the CDR3 DNA reads TGTGCCAGCAACCCTGGGGGGCGGGGCACTGAAGCTTTCTTT.